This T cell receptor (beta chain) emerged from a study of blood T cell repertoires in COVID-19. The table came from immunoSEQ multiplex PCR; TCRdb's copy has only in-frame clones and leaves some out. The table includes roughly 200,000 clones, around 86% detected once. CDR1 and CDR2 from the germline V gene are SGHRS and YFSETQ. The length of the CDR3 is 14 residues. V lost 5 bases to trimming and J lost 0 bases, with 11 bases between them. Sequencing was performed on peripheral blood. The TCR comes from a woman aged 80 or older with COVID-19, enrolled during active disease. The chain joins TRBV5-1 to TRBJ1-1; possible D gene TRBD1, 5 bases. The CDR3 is CASRADSLNTEAFF. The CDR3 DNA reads TGCGCCAGCAGGGCTGACAGCTTGAACACTGAAGCTTTCTTT.